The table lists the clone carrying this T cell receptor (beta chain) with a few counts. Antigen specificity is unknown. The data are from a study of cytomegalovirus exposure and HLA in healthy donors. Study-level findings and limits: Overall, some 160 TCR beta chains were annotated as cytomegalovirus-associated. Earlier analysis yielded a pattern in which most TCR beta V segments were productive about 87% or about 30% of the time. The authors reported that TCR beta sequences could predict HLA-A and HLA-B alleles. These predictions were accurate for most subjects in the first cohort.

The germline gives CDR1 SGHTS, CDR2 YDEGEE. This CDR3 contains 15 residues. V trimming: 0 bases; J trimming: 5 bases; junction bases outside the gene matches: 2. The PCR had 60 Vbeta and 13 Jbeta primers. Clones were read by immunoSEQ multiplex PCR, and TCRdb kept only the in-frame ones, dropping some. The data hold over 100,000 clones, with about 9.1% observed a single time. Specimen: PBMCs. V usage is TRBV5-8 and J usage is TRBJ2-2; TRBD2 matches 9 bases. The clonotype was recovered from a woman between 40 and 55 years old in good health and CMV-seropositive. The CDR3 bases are TGTGCCAGCAGCTTGGGAAGCGGGGGGACCGGGGAGCTGTTTTTT. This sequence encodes CASSLGSGGTGELFF.